This T cell receptor (beta chain) was sequenced during a study of beta chain features in type 1 diabetes. Study summary: All samples yielded some 110 million examined sorted cells.

As concerns this clone: The antigen remains unidentified.

Study-wide results and caveats: The study found that naive, central memory and Treg TCRB repertoires appeared more similar in patients than in healthy donors.

What was sequenced were expressed TCRB transcripts, since all of the isolated RNA had been reverse transcribed. Some clones are missing from TCRdb's copy, which holds only in-frame ones; the method was immunoSEQ multiplex PCR. The table includes about 340,000 clones, 7% to 9% detected once. There are 16 residues in the CDR3. Trimming cost V 4 bases and J 0 bases, with 13 bases left between them. Germline V lookup: CDR1 SGHRS, CDR2 YFSETQ. The chain joins TRBV5-1 to TRBJ2-2, with a tentative D call TRBD2 (5 bases). This clonotype originated in a woman aged 18-30 years in good health. The source material was central memory CD4+ T cells from blood. Written as DNA, the CDR3 is TGCGCCAGCAGCCTCCGAGGAGGACCGAACACCGGGGAGCTGTTTTTT. Protein: CASSLRGGPNTGELFF.